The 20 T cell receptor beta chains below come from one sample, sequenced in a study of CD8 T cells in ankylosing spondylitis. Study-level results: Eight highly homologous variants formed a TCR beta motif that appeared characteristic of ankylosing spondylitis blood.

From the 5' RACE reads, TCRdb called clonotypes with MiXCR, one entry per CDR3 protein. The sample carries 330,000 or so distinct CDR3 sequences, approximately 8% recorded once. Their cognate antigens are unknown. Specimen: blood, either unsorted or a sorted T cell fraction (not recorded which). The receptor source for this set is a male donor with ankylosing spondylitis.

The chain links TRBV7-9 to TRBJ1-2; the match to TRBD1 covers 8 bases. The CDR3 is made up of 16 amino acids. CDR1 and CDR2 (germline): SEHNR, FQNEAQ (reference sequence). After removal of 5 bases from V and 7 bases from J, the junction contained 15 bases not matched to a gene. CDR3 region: CASSRDRPKTMSGYTF. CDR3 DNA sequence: TGTGCCAGCAGCAGGGACAGGCCGAAGACTATGTCTGGCTACACCTTC.

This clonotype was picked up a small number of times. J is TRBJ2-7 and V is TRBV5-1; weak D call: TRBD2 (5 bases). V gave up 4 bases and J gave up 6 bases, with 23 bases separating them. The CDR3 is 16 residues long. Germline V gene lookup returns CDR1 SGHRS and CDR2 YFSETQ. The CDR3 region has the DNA TGCGCCAGCAGCCAGGACGGGGTCCCTCAAGTAGGCGAGCAGTACTTC. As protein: CASSQDGVPQVGEQYF.

CDR3 in amino acids: CASSLLAGAGEQFF. In nucleotides, the CDR3 is TGTGCCAGCAGCTTACTAGCGGGAGCAGGTGAGCAGTTCTTC. The V gene is TRBV11-2, the J gene TRBJ2-1, with 10 bases fitting TRBD2. Germline V gene sequence: CDR1 SGHAT, CDR2 FQNNGV. The CDR3 consists of 14 residues. V lost 2 bases to trimming and J lost 9 bases; unmatched junction nucleotides: 4.

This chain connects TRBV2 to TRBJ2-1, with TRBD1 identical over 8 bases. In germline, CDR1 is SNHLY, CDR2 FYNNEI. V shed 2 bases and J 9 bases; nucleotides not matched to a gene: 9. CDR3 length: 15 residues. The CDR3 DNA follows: TGTGCCAGCAGTGAAAGACCAGGGGGCTCTAGTGAGCAGTTCTTC. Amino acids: CASSERPGGSSEQFF.

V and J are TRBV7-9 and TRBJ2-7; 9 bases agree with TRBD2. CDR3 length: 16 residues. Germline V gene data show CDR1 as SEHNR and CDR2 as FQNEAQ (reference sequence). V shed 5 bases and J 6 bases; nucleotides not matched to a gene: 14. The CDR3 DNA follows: TGTGCCAGCAGCCCTCGCGTGGGACTAGCAGCGAGCGAGCAGTACTTC. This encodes CASSPRVGLAASEQYF.

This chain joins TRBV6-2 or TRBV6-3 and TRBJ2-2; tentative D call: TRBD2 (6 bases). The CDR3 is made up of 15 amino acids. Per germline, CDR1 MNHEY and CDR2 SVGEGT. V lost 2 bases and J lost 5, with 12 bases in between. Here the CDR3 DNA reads TGTGCCAGCAGTTACCCCAGGGAGGATACCGGGGAGCTGTTTTTT. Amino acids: CASSYPREDTGELFF.

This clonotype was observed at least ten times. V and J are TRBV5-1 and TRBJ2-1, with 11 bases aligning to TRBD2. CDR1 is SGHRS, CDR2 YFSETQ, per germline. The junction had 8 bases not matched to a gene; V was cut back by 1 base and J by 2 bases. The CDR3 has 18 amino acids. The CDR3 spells CASSLLSSGRFAYNEQFF. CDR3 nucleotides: TGCGCCAGCAGCTTGTTGTCTAGCGGGAGGTTCGCCTACAATGAGCAGTTCTTC.

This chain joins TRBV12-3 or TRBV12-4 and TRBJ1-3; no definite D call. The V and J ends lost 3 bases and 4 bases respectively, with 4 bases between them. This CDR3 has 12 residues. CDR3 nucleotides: TGTGCCAGCAGTTTCCTCGGAAACACCATATATTTT. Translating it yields CASSFLGNTIYF.

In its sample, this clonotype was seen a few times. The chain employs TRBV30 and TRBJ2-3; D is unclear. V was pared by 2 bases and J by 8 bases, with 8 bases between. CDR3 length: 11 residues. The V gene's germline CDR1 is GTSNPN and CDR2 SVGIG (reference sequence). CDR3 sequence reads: CAWSIEVTQYF. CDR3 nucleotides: TGTGCCTGGAGTATCGAAGTTACGCAGTATTTT.

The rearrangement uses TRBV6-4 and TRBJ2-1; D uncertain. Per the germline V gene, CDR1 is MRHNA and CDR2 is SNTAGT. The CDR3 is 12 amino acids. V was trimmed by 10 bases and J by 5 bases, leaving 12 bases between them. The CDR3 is CAKSLRDNEQFF. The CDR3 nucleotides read TGTGCCAAGTCCCTCCGGGACAATGAGCAGTTCTTC.

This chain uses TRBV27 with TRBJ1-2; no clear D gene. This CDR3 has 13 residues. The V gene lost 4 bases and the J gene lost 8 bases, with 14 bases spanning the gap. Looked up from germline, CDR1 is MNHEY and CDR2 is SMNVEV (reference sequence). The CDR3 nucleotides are TGTGCCAGCAGTTATACCCCTAAGGAAGGCTACACCTTC. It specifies CASSYTPKEGYTF.

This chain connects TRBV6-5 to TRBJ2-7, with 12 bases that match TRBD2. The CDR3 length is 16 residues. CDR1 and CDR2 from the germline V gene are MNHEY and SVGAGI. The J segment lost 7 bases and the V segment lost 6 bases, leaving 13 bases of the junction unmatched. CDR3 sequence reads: CASRSSAGLAGGEQYF. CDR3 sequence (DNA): TGTGCCAGCAGATCCTCTGCGGGACTAGCGGGTGGGGAGCAGTACTTC.

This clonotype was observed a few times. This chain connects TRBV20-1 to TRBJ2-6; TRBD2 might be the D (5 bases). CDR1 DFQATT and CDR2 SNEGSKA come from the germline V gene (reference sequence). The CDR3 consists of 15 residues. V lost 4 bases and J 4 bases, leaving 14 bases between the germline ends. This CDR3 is CSANPGVRGANVLTF. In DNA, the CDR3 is TGCAGTGCTAATCCCGGGGTTAGGGGGGCCAACGTCCTGACTTTC.

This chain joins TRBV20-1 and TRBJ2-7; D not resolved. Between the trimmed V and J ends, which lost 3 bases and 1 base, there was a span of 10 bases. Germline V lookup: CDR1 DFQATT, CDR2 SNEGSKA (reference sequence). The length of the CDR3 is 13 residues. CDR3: CSASTSPSYEQYF. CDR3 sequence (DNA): TGCAGTGCTAGTACCAGCCCATCCTACGAGCAGTACTTC.

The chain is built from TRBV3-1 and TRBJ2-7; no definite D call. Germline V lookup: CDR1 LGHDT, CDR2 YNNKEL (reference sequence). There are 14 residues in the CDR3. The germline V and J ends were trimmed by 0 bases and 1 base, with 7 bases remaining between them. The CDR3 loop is CASSQDRQSYEQYF. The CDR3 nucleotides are TGTGCCAGCAGCCAAGATCGGCAGTCCTACGAGCAGTACTTC.

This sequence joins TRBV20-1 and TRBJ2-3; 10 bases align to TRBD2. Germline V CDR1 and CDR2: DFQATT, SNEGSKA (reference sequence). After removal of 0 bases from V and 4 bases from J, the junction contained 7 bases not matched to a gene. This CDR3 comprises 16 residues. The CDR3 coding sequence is TGCAGTGCTAGAGATGGGGCTAGCGGGAGTCCAGATACGCAGTATTTT. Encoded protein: CSARDGASGSPDTQYF.

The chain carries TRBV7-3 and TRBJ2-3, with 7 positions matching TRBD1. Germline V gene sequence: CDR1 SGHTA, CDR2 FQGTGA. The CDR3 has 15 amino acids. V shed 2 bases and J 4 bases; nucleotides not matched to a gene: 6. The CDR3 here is CASSLLPDRPDTQYF. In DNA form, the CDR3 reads TGTGCCAGCAGCTTATTACCGGACAGGCCAGATACGCAGTATTTT.

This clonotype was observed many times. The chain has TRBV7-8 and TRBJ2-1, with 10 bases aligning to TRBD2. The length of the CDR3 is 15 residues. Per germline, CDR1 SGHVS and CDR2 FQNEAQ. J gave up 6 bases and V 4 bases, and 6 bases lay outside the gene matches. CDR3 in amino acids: CASSSLAGGINEQFF. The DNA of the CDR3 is TGTGCCAGCAGCTCCTTAGCGGGAGGTATCAATGAGCAGTTCTTC.

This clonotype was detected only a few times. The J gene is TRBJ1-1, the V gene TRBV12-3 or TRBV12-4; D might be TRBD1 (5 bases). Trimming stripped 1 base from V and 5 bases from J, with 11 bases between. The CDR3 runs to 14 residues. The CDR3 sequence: CASSLVGARTEAFF. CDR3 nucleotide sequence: TGTGCCAGCAGTTTAGTCGGGGCACGGACTGAAGCTTTCTTT.

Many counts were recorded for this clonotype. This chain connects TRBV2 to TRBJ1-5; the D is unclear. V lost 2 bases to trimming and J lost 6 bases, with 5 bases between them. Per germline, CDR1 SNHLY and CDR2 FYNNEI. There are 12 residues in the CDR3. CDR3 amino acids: CASSEWGQPQHF. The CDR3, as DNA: TGTGCCAGCAGTGAATGGGGTCAGCCCCAGCATTTT.